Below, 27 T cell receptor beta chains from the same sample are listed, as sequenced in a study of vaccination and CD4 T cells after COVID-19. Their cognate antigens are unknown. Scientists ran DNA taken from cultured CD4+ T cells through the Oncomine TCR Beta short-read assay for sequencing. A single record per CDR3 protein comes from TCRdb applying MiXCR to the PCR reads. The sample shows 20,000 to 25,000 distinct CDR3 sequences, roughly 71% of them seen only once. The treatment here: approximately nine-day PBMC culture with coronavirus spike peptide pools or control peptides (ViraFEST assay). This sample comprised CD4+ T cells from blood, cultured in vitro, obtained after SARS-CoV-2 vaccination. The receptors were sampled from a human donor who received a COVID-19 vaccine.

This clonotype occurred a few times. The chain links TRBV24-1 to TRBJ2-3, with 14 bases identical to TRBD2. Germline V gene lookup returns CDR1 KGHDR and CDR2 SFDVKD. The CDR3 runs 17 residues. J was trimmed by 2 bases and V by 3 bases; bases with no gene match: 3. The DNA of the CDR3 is TGTGCCACCAGTGATGCGACTAGCGGGGGGGCCACAGATACGCAGTATTTT. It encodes CATSDATSGGATDTQYF.

In DNA form, the CDR3 reads TGTGCCAGCAGCTTAGTGGGTAGGCTTAGTTTGGAGACCCAGTACTTC. Its translation is CASSLVGRLSLETQYF. The chain employs TRBV7-9 and TRBJ2-5; D is unresolved. V shed 1 base and J shed 5 bases, with 17 bases lying between them. This CDR3 has 16 residues. Germline-derived CDR1 and CDR2 are SEHNR and FQNEAQ (reference sequence).

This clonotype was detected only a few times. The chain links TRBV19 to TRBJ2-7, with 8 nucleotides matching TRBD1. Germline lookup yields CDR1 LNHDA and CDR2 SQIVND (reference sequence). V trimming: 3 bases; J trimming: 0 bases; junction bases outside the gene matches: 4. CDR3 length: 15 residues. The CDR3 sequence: CASSIGQGNSYEQYF. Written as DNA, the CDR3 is TGTGCCAGTAGTATCGGACAGGGAAACTCCTACGAGCAGTACTTC.

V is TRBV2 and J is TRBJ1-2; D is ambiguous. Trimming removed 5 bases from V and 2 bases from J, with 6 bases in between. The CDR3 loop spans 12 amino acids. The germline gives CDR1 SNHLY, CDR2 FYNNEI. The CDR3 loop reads CASSRRNYGYTF. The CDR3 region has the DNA TGTGCCAGCAGTAGGAGAAACTATGGCTACACCTTC. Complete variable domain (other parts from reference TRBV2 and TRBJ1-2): EPEVTQTPSHQVTQMGQEVILRCVPISNHLYFYWYRQILGQKVEFLVSFYNNEISEKSEIFDDQFSVERPDGSNFTLKIRSTKLEDSAMYFCASSRRNYGYTFGSGTRLTVV.

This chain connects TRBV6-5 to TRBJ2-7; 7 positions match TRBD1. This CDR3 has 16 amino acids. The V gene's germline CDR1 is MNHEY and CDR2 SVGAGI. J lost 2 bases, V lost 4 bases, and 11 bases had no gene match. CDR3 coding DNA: TGTGCCAGCAGTTTCTCTCCGGGACAGTCGACCTACGAGCAGTACTTC. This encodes CASSFSPGQSTYEQYF.

CDR3 DNA sequence: TGCAGTGCTTTTCCCGGGACAGAGTCCTACGAGCAGTACTTC. Translated: CSAFPGTESYEQYF. The V and J genes are TRBV20-1 and TRBJ2-7; 7 bases align to TRBD1. Per the germline V gene, CDR1 is DFQATT and CDR2 is SNEGSKA (reference sequence). This CDR3 has 14 residues. V was clipped by 5 bases and J by 1 base; unmatched bases: 8.

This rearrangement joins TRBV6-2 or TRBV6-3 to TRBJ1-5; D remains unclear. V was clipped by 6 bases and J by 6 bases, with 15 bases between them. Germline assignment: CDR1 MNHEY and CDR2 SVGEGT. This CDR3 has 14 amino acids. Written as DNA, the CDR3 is TGTGCCAGCAGCCTTGGCCGCGTAATTCAGCCCCAGCATTTT. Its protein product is CASSLGRVIQPQHF.

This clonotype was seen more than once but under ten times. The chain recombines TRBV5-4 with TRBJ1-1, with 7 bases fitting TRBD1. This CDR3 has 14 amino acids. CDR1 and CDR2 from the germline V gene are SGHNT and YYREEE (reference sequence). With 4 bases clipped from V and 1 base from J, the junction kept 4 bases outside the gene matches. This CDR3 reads CASSQGVRNTEAFF. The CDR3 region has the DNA TGTGCCAGCAGCCAGGGGGTGAGGAACACTGAAGCTTTCTTT.

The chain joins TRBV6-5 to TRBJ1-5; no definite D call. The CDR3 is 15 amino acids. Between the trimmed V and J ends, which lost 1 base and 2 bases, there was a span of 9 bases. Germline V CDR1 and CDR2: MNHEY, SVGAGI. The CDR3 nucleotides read TGTGCCAGCAGTTACTTAGGTGCGGGCAATCAGCCCCAGCATTTT. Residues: CASSYLGAGNQPQHF.

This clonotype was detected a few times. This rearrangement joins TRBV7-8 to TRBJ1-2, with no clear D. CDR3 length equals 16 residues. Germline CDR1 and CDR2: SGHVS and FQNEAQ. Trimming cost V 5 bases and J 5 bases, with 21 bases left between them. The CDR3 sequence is CASSARGGHHSYGYTF. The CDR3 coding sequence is TGTGCCAGCAGCGCTCGGGGAGGCCACCACTCTTATGGCTACACCTTC.

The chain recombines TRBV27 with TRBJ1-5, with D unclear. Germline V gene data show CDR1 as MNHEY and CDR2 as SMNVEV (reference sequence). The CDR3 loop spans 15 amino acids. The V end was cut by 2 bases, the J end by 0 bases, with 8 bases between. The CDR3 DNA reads TGTGCCAGCAGTTTAGTATGGGGTAGCAATCAGCCCCAGCATTTT. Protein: CASSLVWGSNQPQHF.

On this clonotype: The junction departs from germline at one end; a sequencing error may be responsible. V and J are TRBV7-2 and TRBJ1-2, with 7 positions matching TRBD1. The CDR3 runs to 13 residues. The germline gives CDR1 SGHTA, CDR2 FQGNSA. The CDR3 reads CASSLGDREGRLF. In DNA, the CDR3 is TGTGCCAGCAGCTTAGGTGACAGGGAAGGCAGGCTCTTC.

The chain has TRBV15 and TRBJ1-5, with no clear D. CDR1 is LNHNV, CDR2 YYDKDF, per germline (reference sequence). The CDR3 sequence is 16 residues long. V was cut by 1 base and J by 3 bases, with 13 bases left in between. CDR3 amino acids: CATSRGAGQPNQPQHF. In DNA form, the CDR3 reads TGTGCCACCAGCAGAGGGGCCGGCCAGCCCAATCAGCCCCAGCATTTT.

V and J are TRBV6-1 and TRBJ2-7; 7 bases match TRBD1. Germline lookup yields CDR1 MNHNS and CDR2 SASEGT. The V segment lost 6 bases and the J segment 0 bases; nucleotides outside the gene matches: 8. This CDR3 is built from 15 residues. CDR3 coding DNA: TGTGCCAGCAGATCGGACAGGCCTAGCTCCTACGAGCAGTACTTC. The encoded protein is CASRSDRPSSYEQYF.

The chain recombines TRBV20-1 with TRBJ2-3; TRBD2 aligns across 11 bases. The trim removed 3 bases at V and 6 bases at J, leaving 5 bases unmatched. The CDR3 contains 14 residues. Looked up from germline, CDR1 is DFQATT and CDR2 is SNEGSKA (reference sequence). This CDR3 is CSARASGGWDTQYF. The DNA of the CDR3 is TGCAGTGCTAGGGCTAGCGGGGGGTGGGATACGCAGTATTTT.

The CDR3 DNA reads as TGTGCCACCAGCAGAGACATACCAGGGTCCCAAGAGACCCAGTACTTC. It is translated as CATSRDIPGSQETQYF. The chain has TRBV15 and TRBJ2-5, with TRBD1 as a possible D gene (5 bases). Germline V gene sequence: CDR1 LNHNV, CDR2 YYDKDF (reference sequence). Trimming took 0 bases from V and 1 from J, leaving 12 bases between them. The CDR3 covers 16 residues.

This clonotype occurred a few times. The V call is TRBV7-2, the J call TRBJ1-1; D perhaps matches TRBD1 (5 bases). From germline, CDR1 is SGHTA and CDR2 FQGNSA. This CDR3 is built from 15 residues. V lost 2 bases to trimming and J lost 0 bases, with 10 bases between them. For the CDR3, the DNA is TGTGCCAGCAGCTTACAGGGCTATATGAACACTGAAGCTTTCTTT. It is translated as CASSLQGYMNTEAFF.

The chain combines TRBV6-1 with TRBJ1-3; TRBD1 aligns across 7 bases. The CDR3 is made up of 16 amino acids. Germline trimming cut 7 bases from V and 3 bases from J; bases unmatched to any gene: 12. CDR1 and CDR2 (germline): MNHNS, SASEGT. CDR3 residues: CASKGLTGKNGNTIYF. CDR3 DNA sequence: TGTGCCAGCAAGGGATTGACAGGGAAGAATGGAAACACCATATATTTT.

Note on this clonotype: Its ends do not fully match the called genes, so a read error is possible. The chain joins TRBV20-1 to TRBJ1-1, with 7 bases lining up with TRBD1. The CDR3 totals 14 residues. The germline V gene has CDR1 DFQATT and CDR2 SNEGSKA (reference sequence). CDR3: CSARGNRGGTEAFF. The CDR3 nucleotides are TGCAGTGCCAGAGGGAACAGGGGCGGTACTGAAGCTTTCTTT.

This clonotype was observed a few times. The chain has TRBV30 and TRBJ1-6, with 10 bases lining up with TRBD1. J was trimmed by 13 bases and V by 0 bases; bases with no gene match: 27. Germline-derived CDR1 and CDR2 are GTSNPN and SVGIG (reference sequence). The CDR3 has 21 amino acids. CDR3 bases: TGTGCCTGGAGTGTACTACGTATTTGGGACAGGGGATCTGGGCTAAAGTCGCCCCTCCACTTT. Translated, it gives CAWSVLRIWDRGSGLKSPLHF.

The CDR3 protein is CASSQGAGDEKLFF. As DNA, the CDR3 is TGTGCCAGTAGCCAGGGGGCTGGGGATGAAAAACTGTTTTTT. This chain links TRBV19 with TRBJ1-4, with 8 nucleotides matching TRBD1. The CDR3 is 14 residues long. Germline CDR1 is LNHDA and CDR2 is SQIVND (reference sequence). Trimming at V came to 6 bases and at J to 6 bases, leaving 6 bases not matched to a gene.

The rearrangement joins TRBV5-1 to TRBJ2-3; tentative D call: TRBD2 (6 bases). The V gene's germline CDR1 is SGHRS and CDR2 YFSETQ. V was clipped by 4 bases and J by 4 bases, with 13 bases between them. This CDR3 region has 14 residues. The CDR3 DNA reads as TGCGCCAGCAGCCCTGGAGGGGTTGCAGATACGCAGTATTTT. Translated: CASSPGGVADTQYF.

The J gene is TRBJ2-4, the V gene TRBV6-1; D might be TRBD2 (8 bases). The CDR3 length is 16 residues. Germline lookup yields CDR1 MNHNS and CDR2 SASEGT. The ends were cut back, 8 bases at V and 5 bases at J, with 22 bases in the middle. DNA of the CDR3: TGTGCCAGCCGGGGGGGCAATCAGGGACAGCAAAACATTCAGTACTTC. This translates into CASRGGNQGQQNIQYF.

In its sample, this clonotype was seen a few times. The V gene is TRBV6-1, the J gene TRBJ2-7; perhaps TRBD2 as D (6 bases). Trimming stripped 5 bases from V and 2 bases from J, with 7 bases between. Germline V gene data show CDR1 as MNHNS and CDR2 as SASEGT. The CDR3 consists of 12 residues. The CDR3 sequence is CASSRLAYEQYF. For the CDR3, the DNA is TGTGCCAGCAGTCGACTAGCCTACGAGCAGTACTTC.

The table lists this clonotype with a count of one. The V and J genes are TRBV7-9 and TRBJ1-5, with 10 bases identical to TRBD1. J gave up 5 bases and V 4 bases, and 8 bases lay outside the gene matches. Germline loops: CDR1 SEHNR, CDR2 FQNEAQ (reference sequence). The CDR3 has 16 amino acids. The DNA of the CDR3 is TGTGCCAGCAGCTCCAACTCCGGGACAGGGGATCAGCCCCAGCATTTT. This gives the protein CASSSNSGTGDQPQHF.

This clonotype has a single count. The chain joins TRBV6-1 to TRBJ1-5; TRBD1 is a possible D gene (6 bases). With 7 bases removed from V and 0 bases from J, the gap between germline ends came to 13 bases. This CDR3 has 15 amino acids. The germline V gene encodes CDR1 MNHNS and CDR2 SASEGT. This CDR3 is CASTWQGNSNQPQHF. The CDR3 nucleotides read TGTGCCAGCACCTGGCAGGGGAATAGCAATCAGCCCCAGCATTTT.

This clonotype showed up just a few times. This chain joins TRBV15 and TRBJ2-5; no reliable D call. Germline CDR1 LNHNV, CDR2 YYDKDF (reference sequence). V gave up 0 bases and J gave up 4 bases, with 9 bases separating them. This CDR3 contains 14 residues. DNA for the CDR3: TGTGCCACCAGCAGAGACAAAATGTCAGAGACCCAGTACTTC. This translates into CATSRDKMSETQYF.